The sequence of this T cell receptor (beta chain) was determined in a study of ipilimumab plus nivolumab after autologous stem cell transplantation. V lost 4 bases, J lost 2 bases, and 8 bases stayed unmatched. Germline V gene data show CDR1 as SGHRS and CDR2 as YFSETQ. There are 15 residues in the CDR3. Using immunoSEQ multiplex PCR, the repertoire was profiled, and TCRdb retains in-frame clones only, with some absent. This table holds some 14,000 clones, 65% to 85% found once. Whole-study findings and limits: Per the authors, repertoire, Treg and microbiota data justify further study.

On this clone itself: Its antigen is still unknown.

Ipilimumab, 1 mg/kg, started 14 to 28 days after autologous transplant. Patients received nivolumab 3 mg/kg at weeks 1, 4, 7, 10, then fortnightly to week 26. The sequencing here drew on PBMCs, taken in a trial of ipilimumab plus nivolumab as post-transplant consolidation. This clonotype was sampled from a male donor with primary mediastinal lymphoma. The chain combines TRBV5-1 with TRBJ1-2; 7 bases align to TRBD1. CDR3 DNA: TGCGCCAGCAGCATTGGAGGGACAGCCAACTATGGCTACACCTTC. It specifies CASSIGGTANYGYTF.